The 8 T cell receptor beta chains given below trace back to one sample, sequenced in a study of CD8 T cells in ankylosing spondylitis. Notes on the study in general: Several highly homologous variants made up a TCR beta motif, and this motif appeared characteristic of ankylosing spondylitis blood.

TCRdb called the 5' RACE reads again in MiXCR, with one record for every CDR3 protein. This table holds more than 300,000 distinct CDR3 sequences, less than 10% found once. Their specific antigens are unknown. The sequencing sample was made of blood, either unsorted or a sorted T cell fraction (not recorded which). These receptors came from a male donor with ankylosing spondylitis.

The CDR3 spells CASSQGANTQYF. CDR3 nucleotides: TGTGCCAGCAGCCAGGGGGCAAATACGCAGTATTTT. The rearrangement uses TRBV28 and TRBJ2-3; 8 bases fit TRBD1. Trimming removed 6 bases from V and 7 bases from J; junction bases left unmatched: 3. Germline V lookup: CDR1 MDHEN, CDR2 SYDVKM. The CDR3 covers 12 residues.

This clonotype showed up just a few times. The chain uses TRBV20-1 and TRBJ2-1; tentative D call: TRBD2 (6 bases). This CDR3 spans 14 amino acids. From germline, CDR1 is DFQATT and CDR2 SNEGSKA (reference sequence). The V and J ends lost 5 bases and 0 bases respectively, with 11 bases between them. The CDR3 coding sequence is TGCAGTGCTCGGAGGCGGGACTCCTACAATGAGCAGTTCTTC. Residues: CSARRRDSYNEQFF.

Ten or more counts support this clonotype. The CDR3 DNA is TGCGCCAGCAGCTTGGCCGCCGGACCCTCCTACGAGCAGTACTTC. This codes for CASSLAAGPSYEQYF. The chain employs TRBV5-1 and TRBJ2-7; D is undetermined. Trimming left V 0 bases short and J 0 bases short, with 10 bases between. Germline V gives CDR1 SGHRS, CDR2 YFSETQ. This CDR3 spans 15 amino acids.

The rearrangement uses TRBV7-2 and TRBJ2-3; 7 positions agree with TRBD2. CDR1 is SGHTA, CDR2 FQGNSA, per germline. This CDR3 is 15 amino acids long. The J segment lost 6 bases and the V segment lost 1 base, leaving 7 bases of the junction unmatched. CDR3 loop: CASSLGGGPEDTQYF. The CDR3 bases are TGTGCCAGCAGCTTAGGGGGAGGGCCAGAGGATACGCAGTATTTT.

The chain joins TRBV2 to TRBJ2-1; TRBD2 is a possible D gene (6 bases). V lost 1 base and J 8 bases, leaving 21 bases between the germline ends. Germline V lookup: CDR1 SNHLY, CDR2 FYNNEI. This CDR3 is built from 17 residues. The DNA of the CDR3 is TGTGCCAGCAGTGAAGTCCTAGCGCGCGTGGGGTCCTATGAGCAGTTCTTC. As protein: CASSEVLARVGSYEQFF.

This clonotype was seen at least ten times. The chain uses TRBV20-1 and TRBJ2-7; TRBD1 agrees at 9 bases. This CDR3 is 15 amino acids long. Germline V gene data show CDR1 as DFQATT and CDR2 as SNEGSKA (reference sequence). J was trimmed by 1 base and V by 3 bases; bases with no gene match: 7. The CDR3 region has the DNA TGCAGTGCTAGGAATCTCGGGACAGGGTCCTACGAGCAGTACTTC. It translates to CSARNLGTGSYEQYF.

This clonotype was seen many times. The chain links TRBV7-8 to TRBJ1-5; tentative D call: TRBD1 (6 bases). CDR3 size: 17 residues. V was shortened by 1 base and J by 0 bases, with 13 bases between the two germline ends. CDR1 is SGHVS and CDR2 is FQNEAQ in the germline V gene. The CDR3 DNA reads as TGTGCCAGCAGCTTAGAGGAGGGGGTTAATAGCAATCAGCCCCAGCATTTT. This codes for CASSLEEGVNSNQPQHF. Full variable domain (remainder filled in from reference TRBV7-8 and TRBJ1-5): GAGVSQSPRYKVAKRGQDVALRCDPISGHVSLFWYQQALGQGPEFLTYFQNEAQLDKSGLPSDRFFAERPEGSVSTLKIQRTQQEDSAVYLCASSLEEGVNSNQPQHFGDGTRLSIL.

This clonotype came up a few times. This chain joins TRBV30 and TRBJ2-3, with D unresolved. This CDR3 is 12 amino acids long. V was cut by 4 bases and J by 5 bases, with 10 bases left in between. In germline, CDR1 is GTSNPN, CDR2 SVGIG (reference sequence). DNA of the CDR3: TGTGCCTGGAATTTCATTGAAGATACGCAGTATTTT. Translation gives CAWNFIEDTQYF.